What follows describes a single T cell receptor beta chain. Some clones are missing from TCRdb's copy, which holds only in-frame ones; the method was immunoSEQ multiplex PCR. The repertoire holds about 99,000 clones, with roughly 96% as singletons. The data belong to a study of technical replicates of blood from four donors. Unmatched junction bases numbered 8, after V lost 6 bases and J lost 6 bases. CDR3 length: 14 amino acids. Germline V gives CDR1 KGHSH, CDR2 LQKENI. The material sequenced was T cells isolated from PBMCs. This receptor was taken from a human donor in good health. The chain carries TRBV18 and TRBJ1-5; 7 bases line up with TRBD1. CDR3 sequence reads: CASSREGASQPQHF. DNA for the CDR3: TGTGCCAGCTCCCGGGAGGGGGCAAGTCAGCCCCAGCATTTT.